The entry that follows covers one T cell receptor beta chain sequence. The CDR3 spans 13 residues. V was pared by 3 bases and J by 4 bases, with 2 bases of the junction left unmatched. Germline lookup yields CDR1 WNHNN and CDR2 SYGVQD (reference sequence). Naive CD8 cells lacked CD45RO, underwent positive selection for CCR7 and left out terminally differentiated effector memory CD45RA+ cells. This specimen belongs to a study of shared clonotypes between healthy human individuals. Profiled with immunoSEQ multiplex PCR; TCRdb holds only in-frame clones, not every one. The table records roughly 600,000 clones, 95% to 98% of them present only once.

The source is a man in his thirties or forties in good health. Sequencing used naive CD8+ T cells sorted from blood. V is TRBV10-1 and J is TRBJ2-7, with 8 positions matching TRBD2. The CDR3 spells CASSDTGGYEQYF. CDR3 bases: TGCGCCAGCAGTGATACGGGAGGGTACGAGCAGTACTTC.